A single sample is the source of the 11 T cell receptor beta chains below, sequenced in a study of shared clonotypes between healthy human individuals. Libraries were prepared by immunoSEQ multiplex PCR; TCRdb keeps only in-frame clonotypes and omits some of them. The profile covers approximately 1.4 million clones, with 98% appearing a single time and 0.45% taken by the ten largest. Sequenced input: naive CD4+ T cells sorted from blood. Subset noted: CD45RA+ positively selected. These receptors all come from a man aged 25 to 40 in good health.

The CDR3 is CASRPQVLNQPQHF. The CDR3 DNA follows: TGTGCCAGCAGGCCACAGGTTCTCAATCAGCCCCAGCATTTT. The chain recombines TRBV2 with TRBJ1-5; possibly TRBD1 for D (5 bases). The CDR3 loop spans 14 amino acids. Trimming removed 6 bases at V and 3 bases at J, with 12 bases between. CDR1 and CDR2 from the germline V gene are SNHLY and FYNNEI.

Regarding this clone: Other DNA sequences in the same sample also yield this CDR3. The chain couples TRBV28 to TRBJ2-1; 9 nucleotides align to TRBD1. The CDR3 length is 15 residues. V shed 4 bases and J 4 bases; nucleotides not matched to a gene: 5. Germline assignment: CDR1 MDHEN and CDR2 SYDVKM. The CDR3 DNA sequence: TGTGCCAGCAGTTCCAGGGACAGGGTGTACAATGAGCAGTTCTTC. It encodes CASSSRDRVYNEQFF.

J is TRBJ2-3 and V is TRBV5-1, with 8 bases that match TRBD2. Germline V gene lookup returns CDR1 SGHRS and CDR2 YFSETQ. The CDR3 loop spans 16 amino acids. The junction had 11 bases not matched to a gene; V was cut back by 4 bases and J by 4 bases. The CDR3 spells CASSTGTRKQADTQYF. The CDR3 region has the DNA TGCGCCAGCAGCACCGGGACTAGGAAGCAGGCAGATACGCAGTATTTT.

The chain couples TRBV6-1 to TRBJ2-4; TRBD1 aligns across 7 bases. The CDR3 is 17 residues long. Germline V CDR1 and CDR2: MNHNS, SASEGT. J was trimmed by 3 bases and V by 1 base; bases with no gene match: 9. The CDR3 DNA reads as TGTGCCAGCAGTGAAGAGCAAGGGACAGTGGTCAAAAACATTCAGTACTTC. It translates to CASSEEQGTVVKNIQYF.

The chain recombines TRBV5-4 with TRBJ2-3; D gene uncertain. The CDR3 runs to 13 residues. Germline V gene data show CDR1 as SGHNT and CDR2 as YYREEE (reference sequence). The ends were cut back, 4 bases at V and 1 base at J, with 7 bases in the middle. The chain's CDR3 is CASSVWGTDTQYF. CDR3 sequence (DNA): TGTGCCAGCAGCGTCTGGGGCACAGATACGCAGTATTTT.

About this clone: Other DNA sequences within the sample encode an identical CDR3. The CDR3 spells CASGGSGANVLTF. CDR3 bases: TGTGCCAGCGGGGGAAGTGGGGCCAACGTCCTGACTTTC. V gene TRBV6-6 combines with J gene TRBJ2-6; either TRBD1 or TRBD2 may fit D (5 bases each). The CDR3 is 13 residues long. Trimming removed 8 bases at V and 3 bases at J, with 8 bases between. CDR1 is MNHNY and CDR2 is SVGAGI in the germline V gene (reference sequence).

The chain links TRBV14 to TRBJ2-7, with a possible D match to TRBD2 (5 bases). Trimming cost V 4 bases and J 3 bases, with 10 bases left between them. This CDR3 contains 13 residues. The V gene's germline CDR1 is SGHDN and CDR2 FVKESK. CDR3 bases: TGTGCCAGCAGCCCTCCCGGGGACTACGAGCAGTACTTC. Amino acid sequence: CASSPPGDYEQYF.

The genes are TRBV2 and TRBJ1-1; D might be TRBD1 (6 bases). Trimming took 7 bases from V and 0 from J, leaving 15 bases between them. The CDR3 is made up of 15 amino acids. Germline CDR1 SNHLY, CDR2 FYNNEI. CDR3 sequence (DNA): TGTGCCAGCAAAGGGGGGGCCGGGGTGAACACTGAAGCTTTCTTT. Translated: CASKGGAGVNTEAFF.

This chain connects TRBV5-5 to TRBJ1-5; D unclear. Trimming stripped 8 bases from V and 3 bases from J, with 9 bases between. Germline values: CDR1 SGHKS, CDR2 YYEKEE (reference sequence). CDR3 length: 12 amino acids. This chain's CDR3 is CASRAVNQPQHF. The CDR3 DNA reads TGTGCCAGTCGGGCAGTCAATCAGCCCCAGCATTTT.

This rearrangement joins TRBV2 to TRBJ1-2; the D gene is possibly TRBD1 (5 bases). This CDR3 has 12 residues. The V and J ends lost 5 bases and 7 bases respectively, with 11 bases between them. Germline V gives CDR1 SNHLY, CDR2 FYNNEI. The CDR3 protein is CASSSRDRGYTF. CDR3 bases: TGTGCCAGCAGTTCCAGGGACCGTGGCTACACCTTC.

The chain joins TRBV19 to TRBJ2-2; D is uncertain. CDR1 is LNHDA and CDR2 is SQIVND in the germline V gene (reference sequence). V shed 8 bases and J shed 4 bases, with 17 bases lying between them. CDR3 length: 15 amino acids. This CDR3 reads CASLPYGNPTGELFF. DNA of the CDR3: TGTGCCAGTCTCCCGTATGGTAATCCCACCGGGGAGCTGTTTTTT.